A selection of T cell receptor beta chains follows, all from one sample in a study of T cell responses to AZD1222 COVID-19 vaccine. Clones were sequenced by immunoSEQ multiplex PCR, and TCRdb holds only the in-frame ones, with some missing. The sample has about 120,000 clones; roughly 90% are singletons. Material: peripheral blood, obtained 28 days after the second AZD1222 dose. The receptors stem from an adult who received the AZD1222 COVID-19 vaccine. Both conserved end residues are part of each CDR3. D genes are given only for firm matches. Size values are once, few and many counts, or a class for expanded clones, and some rows have none.

clone size	V gene	J gene	D gene	CDR3 protein	CDR3 DNA
NA	TRBV2	TRBJ2-1	TRBD2	CASSWGSPSGGARNEQFF	TGTGCCAGCAGTTGGGGGTCCCCTAGCGGGGGGGCCAGGAATGAGCAGTTCTTC
NA	TRBV14	TRBJ2-1	TRBD2	CASTTSGGAGEQFF	TGTGCCAGCACGACTAGCGGGGGGGCGGGTGAGCAGTTCTTC
NA	TRBV6-2/TRBV6-3	TRBJ1-1	TRBD1	CASSYRTGNTEAFF	TGTGCCAGCAGTTACCGGACAGGGAACACTGAAGCTTTCTTT
few	TRBV5-1	TRBJ2-7	NA	CASSLDRVVYEQYF	TGCGCCAGCAGCTTGGACAGGGTGGTCTACGAGCAGTACTTC
few	TRBV28	TRBJ1-1	NA	CASSLDLNTEAFF	TGTGCCAGCAGCTTGGACTTGAACACTGAAGCTTTCTTT
NA	TRBV18	TRBJ1-6	NA	CASSPGTSGDSPLHF	TGTGCCAGCTCACCCGGGACCTCTGGGGATTCACCCCTCCACTTT
NA	TRBV18	TRBJ1-1	NA	CASSPPLSSLMNTEAFF	TGTGCCAGCTCACCACCGTTGTCTTCTCTGATGAACACTGAAGCTTTCTTT
NA	TRBV7-8	TRBJ1-1	TRBD1	CASSLRQGANTEAFF	TGTGCCAGCAGCCTACGACAGGGGGCGAACACTGAAGCTTTCTTT
NA	TRBV5-5	TRBJ2-7	TRBD1	CASSSPTGTGSDEQYF	TGTGCCAGCAGCTCTCCGACCGGGACAGGGAGCGACGAGCAGTACTTC
once	TRBV10-3	TRBJ1-6	TRBD1	CAISEGDSSNSPLHF	TGTGCCATCAGTGAGGGGGACAGTTCAAATTCACCCCTCCACTTT
once	TRBV7-2	TRBJ1-3	NA	CASSSTSGALLRNTIYF	TGTGCCAGCAGCTCAACCTCCGGGGCGCTGCTAAGAAACACCATATATTTT
NA	TRBV14	TRBJ1-1	NA	CASSQGIINTEAFF	TGTGCCAGCAGCCAAGGCATCATCAACACTGAAGCTTTCTTT
NA	TRBV19	TRBJ1-5	TRBD1	CASSGDSPGPQHF	TGTGCCAGTAGTGGGGACAGCCCTGGGCCCCAGCATTTT
NA	TRBV11-3	TRBJ2-2	NA	CASSSGRGELFF	TGTGCCAGCAGCTCGGGGCGAGGGGAGCTGTTTTTT
NA	TRBV10-3	TRBJ2-3	TRBD2	CAISSASGGSTDTQYF	TGTGCCATCAGCTCTGCTAGCGGGGGAAGCACAGATACGCAGTATTTT
NA	TRBV19	TRBJ2-6	TRBD1	CASSTQGAGANVLTF	TGTGCCAGTAGTACCCAGGGGGCCGGGGCCAACGTCCTGACTTTC
NA	TRBV28	TRBJ1-2	NA	CASSLLPRIYGYTF	TGTGCCAGCAGTTTATTACCCAGAATCTATGGCTACACCTTC